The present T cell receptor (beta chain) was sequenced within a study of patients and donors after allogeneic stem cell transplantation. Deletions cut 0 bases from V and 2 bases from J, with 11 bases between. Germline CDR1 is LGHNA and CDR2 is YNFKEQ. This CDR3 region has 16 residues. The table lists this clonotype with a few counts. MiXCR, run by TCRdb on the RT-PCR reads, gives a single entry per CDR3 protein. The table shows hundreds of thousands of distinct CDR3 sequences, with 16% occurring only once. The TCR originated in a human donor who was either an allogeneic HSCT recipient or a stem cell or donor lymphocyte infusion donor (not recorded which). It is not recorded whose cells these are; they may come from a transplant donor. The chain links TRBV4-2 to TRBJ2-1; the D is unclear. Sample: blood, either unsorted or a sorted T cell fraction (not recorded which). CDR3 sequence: CASSQEGLSAYNEQFF. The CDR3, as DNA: TGTGCCAGCAGCCAAGAGGGCCTATCCGCCTACAATGAGCAGTTCTTC.